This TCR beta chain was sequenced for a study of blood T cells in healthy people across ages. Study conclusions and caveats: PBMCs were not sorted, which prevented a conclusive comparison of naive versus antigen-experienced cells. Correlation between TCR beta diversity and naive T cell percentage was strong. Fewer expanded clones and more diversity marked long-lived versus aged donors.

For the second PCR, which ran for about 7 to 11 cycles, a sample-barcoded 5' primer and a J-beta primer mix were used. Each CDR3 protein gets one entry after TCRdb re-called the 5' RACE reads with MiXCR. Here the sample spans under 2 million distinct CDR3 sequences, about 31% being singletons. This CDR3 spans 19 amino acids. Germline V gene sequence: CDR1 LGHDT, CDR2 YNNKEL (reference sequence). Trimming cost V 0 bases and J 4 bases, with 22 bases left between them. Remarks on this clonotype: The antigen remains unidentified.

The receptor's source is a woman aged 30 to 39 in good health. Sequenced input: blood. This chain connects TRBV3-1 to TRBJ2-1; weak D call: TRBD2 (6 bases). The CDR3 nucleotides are TGTGCCAGCAGCCAAGATGGGCGGACTGGCGGGGCCTATTACAATGAGCAGTTCTTC. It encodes CASSQDGRTGGAYYNEQFF.